This entry lists 18 T cell receptor beta chains sequenced from one sample in a study of shared clonotypes between healthy human individuals. This table comes from immunoSEQ multiplex PCR, and its TCRdb copy is limited to in-frame clones, with some not included. The profile shows around 1.4 million clones, roughly 98.5% of them singletons. The sequencing input was naive CD4+ T cells sorted from blood. Stated subset: CD45RA+ positively selected. Receptor source: a man younger than 40 in good health.

This chain uses TRBV28 with TRBJ2-7, with D possibly being TRBD2 (5 bases). The CDR3 spans 13 residues. Trimming stripped 4 bases from V and 3 bases from J, with 10 bases between. Germline assignment: CDR1 MDHEN and CDR2 SYDVKM. Written as DNA, the CDR3 is TGTGCCAGCAGTTCGGGGTCCGGCTACGAGCAGTACTTC. Amino acids: CASSSGSGYEQYF.

This chain joins TRBV7-2 and TRBJ1-5; 10 bases match TRBD1. CDR3 size: 18 residues. V shed 1 base and J 0 bases; nucleotides not matched to a gene: 6. The germline CDR1 and CDR2 sequences are SGHTA and FQGNSA. The CDR3 spells CASSLVGTGEGSNQPQHF. CDR3 DNA: TGTGCCAGCAGCTTAGTTGGGACAGGGGAGGGTAGCAATCAGCCCCAGCATTTT.

The rearrangement links TRBV7-9 to TRBJ2-7, with D possibly being TRBD2 (5 bases). The CDR3 sequence is 16 residues long. From germline, CDR1 is SEHNR and CDR2 FQNEAQ (reference sequence). Trimming took off 0 bases at V and 3 bases at J, with 15 bases between the two ends. The CDR3 here is CASSLAREGKVYEQYF. The DNA for the CDR3 is TGTGCCAGCAGCTTAGCGCGTGAGGGAAAAGTCTACGAGCAGTACTTC.

The gene calls are TRBV6-5 and TRBJ2-7; D remains ambiguous. From germline, CDR1 is MNHEY and CDR2 SVGAGI. Trimming shortened V by 3 bases and J by 2 bases, and 11 bases separated the two germline ends. The CDR3 spans 14 residues. CDR3 protein: CASSYSSLAYEQYF. CDR3 nucleotides: TGTGCCAGCAGTTATTCGTCACTGGCCTACGAGCAGTACTTC.

V and J are TRBV9 and TRBJ2-7, with TRBD2 matching over 9 bases. V was clipped by 0 bases and J by 5 bases; unmatched bases: 9. The germline V gene has CDR1 SGDLS and CDR2 YYNGEE. The CDR3 has 16 amino acids. The CDR3 DNA follows: TGTGCCAGCAGCGTAGACCCCGGGACTAGCAGGCACGAGCAGTACTTC. Protein: CASSVDPGTSRHEQYF.

To note about this clone: This sample also contains other DNA sequences that code for the same CDR3. The chain has TRBV19 and TRBJ1-5, with a weak D call TRBD1 (6 bases). V was trimmed by 5 bases and J by 4 bases, leaving 9 bases between them. The CDR3 has 13 residues. In germline, CDR1 is LNHDA, CDR2 SQIVND (reference sequence). CDR3 sequence reads: CASSLDRNQPQHF. CDR3 coding DNA: TGTGCCAGTAGTCTCGACAGGAATCAGCCCCAGCATTTT.

This chain uses TRBV7-9 with TRBJ2-2; 7 bases line up with TRBD1. J gave up 4 bases and V 4 bases, and 18 bases lay outside the gene matches. The CDR3 loop spans 19 amino acids. The germline gives CDR1 SEHNR, CDR2 FQNEAQ (reference sequence). CDR3 bases: TGTGCCAGCAGCTACCGGGTTTGGACAGGACCCTCGGGCACCGGGGAGCTGTTTTTT. Translation: CASSYRVWTGPSGTGELFF.

The rearrangement uses TRBV10-3 and TRBJ2-1; 14 nucleotides match TRBD2. Germline trimming cut 8 bases from V and 8 bases from J; bases unmatched to any gene: 2. Germline assignment: CDR1 ENHRY and CDR2 SYGVKD. CDR3 length: 13 residues. DNA of the CDR3: TGTGCCATCGGACTAGCGGGAGGATATGAGCAGTTCTTC. Translated: CAIGLAGGYEQFF.

The chain carries TRBV18 and TRBJ1-1; 7 nucleotides line up with TRBD1. The CDR3 consists of 16 residues. The germline CDR1 and CDR2 sequences are KGHSH and LQKENI. With 2 bases clipped from V and 0 bases from J, the junction kept 6 bases outside the gene matches. CDR3 bases: TGTGCCAGCTCACCAACGGCAGGGGGAATGAACACTGAAGCTTTCTTT. Residues: CASSPTAGGMNTEAFF. Variable domain in full (rest from reference TRBV18 and TRBJ1-1): NAGVMQNPRHLVRRRGQEARLRCSPMKGHSHVYWYRQLPEEGLKFMVYLQKENIIDESGMPKERFSAEFPKEGPSILRIQQVVRGDSAAYFCASSPTAGGMNTEAFFGQGTRLTVV.

V and J are TRBV19 and TRBJ1-1; 9 bases are a match to TRBD1. V was pared by 3 bases and J by 2 bases, with 4 bases of the junction left unmatched. CDR1 is LNHDA, CDR2 SQIVND, per germline (reference sequence). This CDR3 is 15 amino acids long. CDR3 residues: CASSIHRGRNTEAFF. The DNA for the CDR3 is TGTGCCAGTAGTATCCACAGGGGGCGAAACACTGAAGCTTTCTTT.

This clone came up once. J is TRBJ2-7 and V is TRBV9, with 13 nucleotides matching TRBD2. Germline V CDR1 and CDR2: SGDLS, YYNGEE. The CDR3 totals 17 residues. The V segment lost 5 bases and the J segment 0 bases; nucleotides outside the gene matches: 8. CDR3 nucleotides: TGTGCCAGCAGTCCAGGACTAGCGGGAGAAGGCTCCTACGAGCAGTACTTC. Amino acid sequence: CASSPGLAGEGSYEQYF.

This chain connects TRBV6-1 to TRBJ2-7; 8 bases agree with TRBD1. Trimming cost V 3 bases and J 3 bases; bases outside gene matches: 13. Per the germline V gene, CDR1 is MNHNS and CDR2 is SASEGT. CDR3 length equals 17 residues. The DNA for the CDR3 is TGTGCCAGCAGTGATCTGTCCCCAGGGGGCCGGCTCTACGAGCAGTACTTC. It specifies CASSDLSPGGRLYEQYF.

The genes are TRBV6-5 and TRBJ2-3, with D perhaps TRBD2 (6 bases). The V gene lost 5 bases and the J gene lost 4 bases, with 10 bases spanning the gap. This CDR3 is 13 amino acids long. Germline V CDR1 and CDR2: MNHEY, SVGAGI. In DNA, the CDR3 is TGTGCCAGCAGTACGGGACTTCCAGATACGCAGTATTTT. This translates into CASSTGLPDTQYF.

The chain combines TRBV5-1 with TRBJ2-3, with D uncertain. V shed 2 bases and J shed 6 bases, with 7 bases lying between them. CDR1 is SGHRS and CDR2 is YFSETQ in the germline V gene. The length of the CDR3 is 12 residues. The CDR3 bases are TGCGCCAGCAGCTTTTCCTTGGATACGCAGTATTTT. As protein: CASSFSLDTQYF.

The chain links TRBV7-9 to TRBJ2-2; 10 bases are shared with TRBD2. Unmatched junction bases numbered 10, after V lost 6 bases and J lost 0 bases. There are 18 residues in the CDR3. Germline V CDR1 and CDR2: SEHNR, FQNEAQ (reference sequence). The CDR3 region is CASRARLAGRANTGELFF. In DNA, the CDR3 is TGTGCCAGCAGAGCTAGACTAGCGGGCCGGGCGAACACCGGGGAGCTGTTTTTT.

This rearrangement joins TRBV6-1 to TRBJ2-3; D unclear. Trimming stripped 4 bases from V and 4 bases from J, with 3 bases between. The germline V gene has CDR1 MNHNS and CDR2 SASEGT. The CDR3 totals 11 residues. This chain's CDR3 is CASSGADTQYF. Written as DNA, the CDR3 is TGTGCCAGCAGTGGAGCAGATACGCAGTATTTT.

The genes are TRBV7-6 and TRBJ2-5; D ambiguous. Germline V gene data show CDR1 as SGHVS and CDR2 as FNYEAQ. Trimming removed 8 bases at V and 5 bases at J, with 15 bases between. CDR3 length: 13 residues. The DNA for the CDR3 is TGTGCCAGCGGTAACGGTTCCCCGGAGACCCAGTACTTC. It translates to CASGNGSPETQYF. Variable domain in full (rest from reference TRBV7-6 and TRBJ2-5): GAGVSQSPRYKVTKRGQDVALRCDPISGHVSLYWYRQALGQGPEFLTYFNYEAQQDKSGLPNDRFSAERPEGSISTLTIQRTEQRDSAMYRCASGNGSPETQYFGPGTRLLVL.

This clone was recorded once. The genes are TRBV10-3 and TRBJ2-7; TRBD1 agrees at 8 bases. V trimming: 6 bases; J trimming: 2 bases; junction bases outside the gene matches: 9. This CDR3 comprises 15 residues. The germline V gene encodes CDR1 ENHRY and CDR2 SYGVKD. CDR3 nucleotide sequence: TGTGCCATCAGCGTTCCGGGACAGGACACCTACGAGCAGTACTTC. This codes for CAISVPGQDTYEQYF.